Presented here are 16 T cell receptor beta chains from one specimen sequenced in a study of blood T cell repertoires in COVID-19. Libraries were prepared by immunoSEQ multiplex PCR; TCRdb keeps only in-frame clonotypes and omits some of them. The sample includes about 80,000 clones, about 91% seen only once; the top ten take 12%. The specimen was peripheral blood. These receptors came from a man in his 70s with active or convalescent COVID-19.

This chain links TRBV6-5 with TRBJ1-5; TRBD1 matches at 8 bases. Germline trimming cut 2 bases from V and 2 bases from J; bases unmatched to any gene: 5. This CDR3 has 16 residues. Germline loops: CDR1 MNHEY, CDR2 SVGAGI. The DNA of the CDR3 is TGTGCCAGCAGTTACGGCCAGGGGGCGCGCAATCAGCCCCAGCATTTT. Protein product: CASSYGQGARNQPQHF.

The CDR3 sequence: CASSAQGGETQYF. CDR3 nucleotides: TGTGCCAGCAGTGCTCAGGGGGGCGAGACCCAGTACTTC. The chain uses TRBV5-5 and TRBJ2-5, with D perhaps matching TRBD1 (7 bases). Trimming stripped 5 bases from V and 5 bases from J, with 13 bases between. The germline V gene has CDR1 SGHKS and CDR2 YYEKEE (reference sequence). The CDR3 spans 13 residues.

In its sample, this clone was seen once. As DNA, the CDR3 is TGTGCCAGCAGTGACCCCGGACAGGGCGATTCACCCCTCCACTTT. Amino acid sequence: CASSDPGQGDSPLHF. The V gene is TRBV25-1, the J gene TRBJ1-6, with 8 bases aligning to TRBD1. Germline-derived CDR1 and CDR2 are MGHDK and SYGVNS. J lost 8 bases, V lost 3 bases, and 6 bases had no gene match. The CDR3 runs 15 residues.

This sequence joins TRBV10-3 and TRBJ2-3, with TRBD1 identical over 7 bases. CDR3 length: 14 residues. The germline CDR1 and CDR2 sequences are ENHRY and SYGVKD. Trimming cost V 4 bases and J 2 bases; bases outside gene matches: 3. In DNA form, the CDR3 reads TGTGCCATCAGTGGGACAGGATACACAGATACGCAGTATTTT. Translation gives CAISGTGYTDTQYF.

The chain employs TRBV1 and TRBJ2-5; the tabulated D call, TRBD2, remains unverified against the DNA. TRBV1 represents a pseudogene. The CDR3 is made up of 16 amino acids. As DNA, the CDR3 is TGCACCAGCAGCCAAGTCAGCGGGGGGGTCGGAGAGACCCAGTACTTC. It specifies CTSSQVSGGVGETQYF.

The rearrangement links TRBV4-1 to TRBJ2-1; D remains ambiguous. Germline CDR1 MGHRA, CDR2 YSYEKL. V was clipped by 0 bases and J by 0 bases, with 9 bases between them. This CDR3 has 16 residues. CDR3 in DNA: TGCGCCAGCAGCCAAGATACCTTCTACTCCTACAATGAGCAGTTCTTC. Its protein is CASSQDTFYSYNEQFF.

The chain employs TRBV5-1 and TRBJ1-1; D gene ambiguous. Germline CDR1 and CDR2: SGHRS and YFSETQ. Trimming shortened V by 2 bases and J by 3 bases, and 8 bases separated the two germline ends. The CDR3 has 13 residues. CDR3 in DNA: TGCGCCAGCAGCTTCGTACAGTACACTGAAGCTTTCTTT. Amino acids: CASSFVQYTEAFF.

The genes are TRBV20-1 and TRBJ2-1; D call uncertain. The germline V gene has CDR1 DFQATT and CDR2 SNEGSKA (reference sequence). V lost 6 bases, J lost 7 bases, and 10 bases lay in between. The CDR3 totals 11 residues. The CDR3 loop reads CSASAVNEQFF. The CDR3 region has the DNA TGCAGTGCCAGCGCCGTTAATGAGCAGTTCTTC.

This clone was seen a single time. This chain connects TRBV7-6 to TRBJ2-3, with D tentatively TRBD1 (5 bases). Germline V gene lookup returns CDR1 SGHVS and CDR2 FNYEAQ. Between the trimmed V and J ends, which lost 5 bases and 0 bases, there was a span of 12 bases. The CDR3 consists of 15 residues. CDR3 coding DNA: TGTGCCAGCAGCACAGGAGTTGCTAGCACAGATACGCAGTATTTT. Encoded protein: CASSTGVASTDTQYF.

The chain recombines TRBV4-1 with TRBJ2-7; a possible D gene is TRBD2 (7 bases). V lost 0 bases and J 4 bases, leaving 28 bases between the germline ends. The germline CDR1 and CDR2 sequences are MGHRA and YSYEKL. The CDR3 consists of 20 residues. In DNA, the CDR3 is TGCGCCAGCAGCCAAGATTCGGCCTTTCCATCCGGGGGGCGCGGGTACGAGCAGTACTTC. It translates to CASSQDSAFPSGGRGYEQYF.

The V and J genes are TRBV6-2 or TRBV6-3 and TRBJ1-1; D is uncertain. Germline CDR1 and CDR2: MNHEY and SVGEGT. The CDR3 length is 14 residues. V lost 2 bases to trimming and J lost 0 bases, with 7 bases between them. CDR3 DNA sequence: TGTGCCAGCAGTTACCTTGAGATGAACACTGAAGCTTTCTTT. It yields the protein CASSYLEMNTEAFF.

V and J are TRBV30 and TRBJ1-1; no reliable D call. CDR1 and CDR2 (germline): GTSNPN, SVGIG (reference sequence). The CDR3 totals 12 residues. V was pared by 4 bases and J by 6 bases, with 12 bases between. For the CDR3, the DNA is TGTGCCTGGACCGCTATCGCCGCTGAAGCTTTCTTT. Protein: CAWTAIAAEAFF.

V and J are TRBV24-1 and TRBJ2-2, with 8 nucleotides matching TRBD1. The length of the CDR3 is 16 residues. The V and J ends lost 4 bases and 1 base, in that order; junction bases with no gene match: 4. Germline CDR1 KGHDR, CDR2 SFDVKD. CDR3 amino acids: CATSDSGQGNTGELFF. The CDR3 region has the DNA TGTGCCACCAGTGACTCCGGACAGGGGAACACCGGGGAGCTGTTTTTT.

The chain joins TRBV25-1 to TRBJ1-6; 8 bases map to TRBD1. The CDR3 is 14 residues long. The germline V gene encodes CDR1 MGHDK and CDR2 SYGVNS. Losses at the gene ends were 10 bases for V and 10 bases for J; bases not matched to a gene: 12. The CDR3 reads CATNDRGLGSPLHF. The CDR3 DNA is TGTGCCACAAACGACAGGGGTTTAGGCTCACCCCTCCACTTT.

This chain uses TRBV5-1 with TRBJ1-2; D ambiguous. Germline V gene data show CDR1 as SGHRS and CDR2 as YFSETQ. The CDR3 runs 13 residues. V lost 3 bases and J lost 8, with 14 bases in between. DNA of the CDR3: TGCGCCAGCAGCTGGCCCCTTCCTGGCGGCTACACCTTC. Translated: CASSWPLPGGYTF.

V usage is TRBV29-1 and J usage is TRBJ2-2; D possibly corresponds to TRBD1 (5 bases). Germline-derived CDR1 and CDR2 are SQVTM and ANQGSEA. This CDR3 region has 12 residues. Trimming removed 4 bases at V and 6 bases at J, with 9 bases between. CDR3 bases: TGCAGCGTTGTAACAGGCGCCGGGGAGCTGTTTTTT. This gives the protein CSVVTGAGELFF.